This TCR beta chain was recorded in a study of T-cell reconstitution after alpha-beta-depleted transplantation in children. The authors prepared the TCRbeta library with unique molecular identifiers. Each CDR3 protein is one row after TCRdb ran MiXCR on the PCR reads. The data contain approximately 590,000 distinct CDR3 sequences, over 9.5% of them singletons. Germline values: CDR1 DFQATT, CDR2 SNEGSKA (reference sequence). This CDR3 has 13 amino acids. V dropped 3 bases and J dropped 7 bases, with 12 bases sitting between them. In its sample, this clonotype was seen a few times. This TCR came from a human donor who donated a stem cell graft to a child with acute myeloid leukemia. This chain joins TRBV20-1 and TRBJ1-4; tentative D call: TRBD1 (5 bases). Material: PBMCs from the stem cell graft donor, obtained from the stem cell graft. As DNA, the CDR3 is TGCAGTGCTAGCGATCTGGGGGGTGAAAAACTGTTTTTT. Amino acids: CSASDLGGEKLFF.